This T cell receptor (beta chain) came from a study of identical twins listed by TCRdb under 2016. Notes on the research overall: To test whether fetal clonotypes persist, the study used deep sequencing on TCR alpha and beta repertoires from monozygotic twins, unrelated adults of various ages, and cord blood. To rule out contamination, the twin experiments were replicated at different times with different library preparation protocols.

Findings and caveats that apply to the study as a whole: Abundant cord blood beta clonotypes carried fewer insertions; young adult naive repertoires showed a weaker similar trend, while memory repertoires showed none. Compared with coincidental sharing between unrelated individuals, out-of-frame TCR alpha sequences shared between twins had an excess of sequences with low generation probability. In monozygotic twins, out-of-frame TCR alpha sharing was systematically underestimated by recombination models, although the models agreed with sharing between unrelated individuals. Because the same donors could not be followed over many years, conclusions were based on cross-sectional statistical analysis. Invariant T cells such as MAIT and iNKT could partly confound zero-insertion analyses, though diverse VJ usage argued against this for most clonotypes. In beta out-of-frame sequences, excess twin sharing was weaker, because having fewer shared sequences lowered the signal-to-noise ratio.

Every donor in the study was a healthy Caucasian. The twin cohort comprised three pairs of female monozygotic twins, all aged roughly 18 to 30 years. Positive isolation kits from Invitrogen were used to isolate CD4+ and CD8+ T cell populations. The library was produced with 5' RACE. Sequencing was performed on an Illumina HiSeq 2000. Template switching introduced a universal primer binding site; the final cDNA contained a unique molecular identifier, enabling accurate counting of TCR cDNA molecules. Specific primers in the conserved constant-segment region were used to synthesize first-strand cDNA for the TCR alpha and beta chains. To control for contamination, every cDNA library was double barcoded, receiving both a SMART-Mk sample barcode and Illumina barcodes. TruSeq adapter sequences along with Illumina sample barcodes were introduced in two successive PCR steps. The TCR alpha and beta cDNA libraries were sequenced on the Illumina HiSeq platform using custom primers. Per the authors' processing: MiGEC processed the raw reads to extract unique molecular identifiers, while MiXCR was used to determine the CDR3 positions. For each individual, recombination models were inferred using an EM algorithm with the repgenHMM and IGoR tools. The tcR package in R was used for shared clonotype analysis, with sharing normalized by the product of cloneset sizes. To study raw recombination free of thymic and clonal selection effects, out-of-frame nonproductive sequences were analyzed. TCRdb reprocessed the public reads (quality trimming at Q25 with fastp, clone calling with MiXCR) and kept in-frame beta chains. All rows with the same CDR3 protein become a single entry with the most common DNA and genes. The authors' filters were not applied to this entry. The sample profile shows over 500,000 distinct CDR3 sequences; roughly 21% of them were found once. Approximately 0.95% of the sample is held by the ten biggest clonotypes.

Concerning this clonotype: Its antigen remains unidentified. The input lacks base qualities; no much larger clone sits a single base away.

These data were also reused for a study on T cells expressing NK-cell markers. The second paper further reports: In sorted CD3+CD56+NKG2C+, CD3+CD56+NKG2C- and CD3+CD56-NKG2C+ T-cell subsets from 7 or 8 donors, TCR beta-chain repertoires were profiled. Of the eight sequenced donors, seven were found to be HCMV-seropositive and one was found to be HCMV-seronegative. In several experiments an anti-gammadeltaTCR antibody was added to restrict sorting to alphabetaTCR-expressing T cells. In six donors, the dominant CD3+CD56+NKG2C+ clonotypes ranked among the top 10 CD8+ clonotypes, making up roughly 1.0-7.0% of CD8+ T cells. Those dominant clonotypes were again the most abundant among CD3+CD56-NKG2C+ cells in several donors, at roughly 28.3-65%. It remained unclear whether the expanded NKG2C-expressing T cell clones were specific for HCMV antigens. Randomly selected healthy volunteers, three men and five women, were used as the eight sequenced donors. A commercial ELISA kit detecting HCMV-specific IgG in serum was used to determine HCMV serostatus. MIGEC was used to demultiplex reads and group reads by UMI, and MiTCR was used to assemble and quantify clonotypes. Only TCR cDNA sequences supported by at least two reads were kept to exclude erroneous sequences. The tcR package was used for downstream repertoire analysis, and clonotypes were matched between fractions using CDR3 nucleotide sequence together with V segment. VDJmatch was used to annotate antigen specificity against VDJdb, with one amino acid substitution in CDR3 permitted.

The origin of this receptor is a woman between 18 and 29 years old in good health. The specimen was CD4+ T cells sorted from blood.

The CDR3 protein: CASSQFREKEQYF. The sequence in DNA is TGTGCCAGCAGCCAGTTTCGGGAGAAAGAGCAGTACTTC. The rearrangement joined TRBV7-2 to TRBJ2-7; the best D guess is TRBD2, with 6 bases matching. The trim is 5 bases for V and 7 bases for J, with a gap of 15 bases between the germline ends. CDR1 is given as SGHTA and CDR2 as FQGNSA, both from the germline V gene. The CDR3 spans 13 residues, from the cysteine through the phenylalanine. Only the CDR3 DNA stays, 39 bases, in frame from base 1.